This is a list of T cell receptor beta chains from one sample in a study of immunodeficiency. The data were produced by immunoSEQ multiplex PCR, yet TCRdb's version contains in-frame clones alone and is incomplete. The sample gives about 2,100 clones, more than 75% of which show up once; roughly a fifth is in the top ten. The sequencing sample was made of CD4+ T cells from blood. Receptor source: a woman younger than 35 with POLD1 deficiency. The CDR3 runs from the conserved cysteine through the conserved F or W. A D gene is named only where the DNA matches it firmly. Clone sizes are given selectively: once, few, many, or a class where the clone is expanded.

D	size	J	V	DNA	CDR3
.	.	TRBJ1-1	TRBV4-1	TGCGCCAGCAGCCAAGAGCAACGGGGGTGGACTGAAGCTTTCTTT	CASSQEQRGWTEAFF
TRBD1	few	TRBJ1-2	TRBV6-5	TGTGCCAGCAGTCACACCGGGACAGGGGATGCCTACACCTTC	CASSHTGTGDAYTF
.	.	TRBJ2-3	TRBV6-5	TGTGCCAGCAGTTACTCGGGCACTAGCACAGATACGCAGTATTTT	CASSYSGTSTDTQYF
TRBD2	once	TRBJ2-3	TRBV7-2	TGTGCCAGCAGCTCACTAGCGGAGGGAAACACAGATACGCAGTATTTT	CASSSLAEGNTDTQYF
TRBD1	.	TRBJ1-2	TRBV28	TGTGCCAGCAGTGGGACAGGGGTTGGCTACACCTTC	CASSGTGVGYTF
TRBD1	.	TRBJ2-7	TRBV5-1	TGCGCCAGCAGCTTCGGACAGGGACTGTACGAGCAGTACTTC	CASSFGQGLYEQYF
.	.	TRBJ2-7	TRBV30	TGTGCCTGGAGTGAGGGCCCAACCTACGAGCAGTACTTC	CAWSEGPTYEQYF
TRBD1	.	TRBJ2-1	TRBV5-1	TGCGCCAGCAGCTCATCAGGGACAGGGAGAGCCTCGGATCGGTTCTTC	CASSSSGTGRASDRFF
TRBD1	.	TRBJ1-5	TRBV5-1	TGCGCCAGCAGCCCCCGAACAGGGGGCAATCAGCCCCAGCATTTT	CASSPRTGGNQPQHF
TRBD1	.	TRBJ2-5	TRBV5-1	TGCGCCAGCAGCTTGGAACAGGGGCTTTTATCGGAGACCCAGTACTTC	CASSLEQGLLSETQYF
TRBD2	.	TRBJ2-7	TRBV30	TGTGCCTGGAGTGGGGGACTAGCGGGAGAACGGCAGTACTTC	CAWSGGLAGERQYF
TRBD1	once	TRBJ1-2	TRBV27	TGTGCCAGCGGATTATGGGACAGGGTCGGCTATGGCTACACCTTC	CASGLWDRVGYGYTF
TRBD2	.	TRBJ2-3	TRBV30	TGTGCCTTGGGACTAGCGGAGAAGGGGACGCAGTATTTT	CALGLAEKGTQYF
TRBD2	.	TRBJ2-7	TRBV19	TGTGCCAGTAGTATTAGCGGACTAGCGGGTTACGAGCAGTACTTC	CASSISGLAGYEQYF
TRBD2	.	TRBJ2-1	TRBV9	TGTGCCAGCAGCCTCTCCCGGACTAGCGGGGGCTCCTACAATGAGCAGTTCTTC	CASSLSRTSGGSYNEQFF
TRBD1	.	TRBJ2-7	TRBV6-5	TGTGCCAGCAGTAGGGACAGACTTTACGAGCAGTACTTC	CASSRDRLYEQYF
.	.	TRBJ1-1	TRBV19	TGTGCCAGTAGTGTCCAAGGGCGGGGAGTGAGTGAAGCTTTCTTT	CASSVQGRGVSEAFF
TRBD2	once	TRBJ2-2	TRBV7-6	TGTGCCAGCAGCTTAGCAGATTCCGGGACTAGCGGGAGGAGAATGACCGGGGAGCTGTTTTTT	CASSLADSGTSGRRMTGELFF
.	.	TRBJ2-1	TRBV3-1/TRBV3-2	TGTGCCAGCAGCCAAGTGACAGAGGGATCCGAGCAGTTCTTC	CASSQVTEGSEQFF
.	.	TRBJ1-4	TRBV2	TGTGCCAGCAGCGAAGGGGGACTTTTAGGGGAAAAACTGTTTTTT	CASSEGGLLGEKLFF
TRBD2	.	TRBJ2-2	TRBV28	TGTGCCAGCGGAGCTTTACCGGGACTAGCGGGAAAAGACAGGTACACCGGGGAGCTGTTTTTT	CASGALPGLAGKDRYTGELFF
.	.	TRBJ2-1	TRBV2	TGTGCCAGCAGTGAAATAGGGAGCCCAAGCTCCTACAATGAGCAGTTCTTC	CASSEIGSPSSYNEQFF
.	.	TRBJ2-7	TRBV7-2	TGTGCCAGCAGCTTAGCGGCCTACGAGCAGTACTTC	CASSLAAYEQYF
.	.	TRBJ2-7	TRBV19	TGTGCCAGTAGTATGGGGAGTGGACATGCCCGAACCTACGAGCAGTACTTC	CASSMGSGHARTYEQYF
.	.	TRBJ1-2	TRBV9	TGTGCCAGCAGCGTAGTTCCAGGAGGCTGGACTAGTGGCTACACCTTC	CASSVVPGGWTSGYTF
.	.	TRBJ2-3	TRBV7-9	TGTGCCAGCAGCTTGTCGGCAGATACGCAGTATTTT	CASSLSADTQYF
.	.	TRBJ1-2	TRBV24-1	TGTGCCACCAGTGATAGGAGACGGCTCTATGGCTACACCTTC	CATSDRRRLYGYTF
.	.	TRBJ1-2	TRBV29-1	TGCAGCGTTGAAATGGGGGACTATGGCTACACCTTC	CSVEMGDYGYTF
.	.	TRBJ1-1	TRBV30	TGTGCCTGGAGTGAGGTTGGCAGGTCAGCTTTCTTT	CAWSEVGRSAFF